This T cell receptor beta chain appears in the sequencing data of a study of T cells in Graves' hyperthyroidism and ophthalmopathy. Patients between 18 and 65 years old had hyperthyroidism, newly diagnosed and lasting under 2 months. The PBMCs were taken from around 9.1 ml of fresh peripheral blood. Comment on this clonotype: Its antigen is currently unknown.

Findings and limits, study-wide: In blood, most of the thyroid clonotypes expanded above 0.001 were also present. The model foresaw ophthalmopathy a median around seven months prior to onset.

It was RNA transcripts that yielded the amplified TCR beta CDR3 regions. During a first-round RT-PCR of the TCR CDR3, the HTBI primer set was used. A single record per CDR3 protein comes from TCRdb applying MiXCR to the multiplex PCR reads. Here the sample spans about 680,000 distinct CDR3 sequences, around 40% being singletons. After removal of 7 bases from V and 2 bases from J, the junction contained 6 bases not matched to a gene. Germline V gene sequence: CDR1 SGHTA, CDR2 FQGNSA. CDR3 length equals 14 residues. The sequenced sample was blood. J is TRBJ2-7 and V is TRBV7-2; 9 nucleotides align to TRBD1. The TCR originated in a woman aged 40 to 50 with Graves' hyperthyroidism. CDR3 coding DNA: TGTGCCAGCATCCGGACAGGGGCGACCTACGAGCAGTACTTC. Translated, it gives CASIRTGATYEQYF.